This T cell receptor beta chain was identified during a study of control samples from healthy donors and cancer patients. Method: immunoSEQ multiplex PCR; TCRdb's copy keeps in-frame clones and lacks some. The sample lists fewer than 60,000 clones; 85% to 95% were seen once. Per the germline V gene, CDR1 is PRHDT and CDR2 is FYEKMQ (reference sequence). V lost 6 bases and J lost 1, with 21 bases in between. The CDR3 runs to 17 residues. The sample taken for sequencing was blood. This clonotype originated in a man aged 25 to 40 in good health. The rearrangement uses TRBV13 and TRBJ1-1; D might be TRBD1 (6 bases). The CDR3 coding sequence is TGTGCCAGCAGTTCGAACGAAGGGGGTTGGACGAACACTGAAGCTTTCTTT. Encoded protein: CASSSNEGGWTNTEAFF.